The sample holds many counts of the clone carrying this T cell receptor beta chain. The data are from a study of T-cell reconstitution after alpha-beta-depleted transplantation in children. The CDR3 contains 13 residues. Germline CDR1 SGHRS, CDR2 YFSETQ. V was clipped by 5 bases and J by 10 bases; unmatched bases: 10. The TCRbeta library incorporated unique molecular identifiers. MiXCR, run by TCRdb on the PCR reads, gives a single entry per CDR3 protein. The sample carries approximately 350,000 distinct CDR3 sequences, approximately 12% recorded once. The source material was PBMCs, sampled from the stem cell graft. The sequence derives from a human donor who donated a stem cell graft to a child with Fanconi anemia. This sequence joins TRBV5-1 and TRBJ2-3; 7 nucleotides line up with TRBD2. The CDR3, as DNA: TGCGCCAGCAGTGAGCGGGATGGGTCCCCGCAGTATTTT. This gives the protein CASSERDGSPQYF. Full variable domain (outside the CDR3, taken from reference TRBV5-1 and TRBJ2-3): KAGVTQTPRYLIKTRGQQVTLSCSPISGHRSVSWYQQTPGQGLQFLFEYFSETQRNKGNFPGRFSGRQFSNSRSEMNVSTLELGDSALYLCASSERDGSPQYFGPGTRLTVL.